The 11 T cell receptor beta chains below come from one sample, sequenced in a study of blood T cell repertoires in COVID-19. Sequencing was performed with immunoSEQ multiplex PCR; in TCRdb, only in-frame clones are kept and a portion is missing. The sample shows about 85,000 clones, 87% of them seen only once. The sample consisted of peripheral blood. These receptor sequences come from a man between 60 and 70 years old with acute or convalescent COVID-19.

The chain is built from TRBV28 and TRBJ1-3, with 7 nucleotides matching TRBD1. After removal of 6 bases from V and 2 bases from J, the junction contained 7 bases not matched to a gene. The CDR3 is 15 amino acids. Germline lookup yields CDR1 MDHEN and CDR2 SYDVKM. The CDR3, as DNA: TGTGCCAGCAGCCGAATGACAGGGACTGGAAACACCATATATTTT. Translated, it gives CASSRMTGTGNTIYF. The complete variable domain, with remaining parts taken from reference TRBV28 and TRBJ1-3, reads DVKVTQSSRYLVKRTGEKVFLECVQDMDHENMFWYRQDPGLGLRLIYFSYDVKMKEKGDIPEGYSVSREKKERFSLILESASTNQTSMYLCASSRMTGTGNTIYFGEGSWLTVV.

This chain uses TRBV19 with TRBJ1-2, with D unclear. V shed 1 base and J shed 7 bases, with 10 bases lying between them. CDR1 is LNHDA and CDR2 is SQIVND in the germline V gene (reference sequence). The length of the CDR3 is 13 residues. The CDR3 DNA follows: TGTGCCAGTAGTATAGGCCCCGCAGGTGGCTACACCTTC. Residues: CASSIGPAGGYTF.

The rearrangement joins TRBV20-1 to TRBJ2-5; D unresolved. Germline values: CDR1 DFQATT, CDR2 SNEGSKA (reference sequence). The CDR3 extends over 12 amino acids. Between the trimmed V and J ends, which lost 3 bases and 1 base, there was a span of 6 bases. The CDR3 coding sequence is TGCAGTGCTAGTGGCAGCCAAGAGACCCAGTACTTC. Amino acids: CSASGSQETQYF.

CDR3 sequence: CASSLQGPYNEQFF. CDR3 DNA sequence: TGCGCCAGCAGCTTACAGGGCCCCTACAATGAGCAGTTCTTC. The chain carries TRBV5-1 and TRBJ2-1; the D gene is possibly TRBD1 (6 bases). With 2 bases removed from V and 2 bases from J, the gap between germline ends came to 8 bases. CDR1 and CDR2 from the germline V gene are SGHRS and YFSETQ. This CDR3 contains 14 residues.

The rearrangement joins TRBV6-5 to TRBJ1-1, with 11 bases identical to TRBD1. The CDR3 contains 15 residues. With V trimmed by 6 bases and J by 5 bases, 8 bases remained unmatched. CDR1 and CDR2 from the germline V gene are MNHEY and SVGAGI. The CDR3 DNA reads TGTGCCAGCAGAAGAAGGACAGGGGGCTGGACTGAAGCTTTCTTT. Translation: CASRRRTGGWTEAFF.

V and J are TRBV5-6 and TRBJ2-7; TRBD1 agrees at 7 bases. The CDR3 runs to 15 residues. Germline V gene sequence: CDR1 SGHDT, CDR2 YYEEEE. V was clipped by 4 bases and J by 2 bases; unmatched bases: 9. CDR3 DNA: TGTGCCAGCAGCCTGCCCCCCGGGACAGCCTACGAGCAGTACTTC. It encodes CASSLPPGTAYEQYF.

The DNA for the CDR3 is TGTGCCAGCAGCGAGCGGGAGGGCACCTACGAGCAGTACTTC. Encoded protein: CASSEREGTYEQYF. This sequence joins TRBV7-9 and TRBJ2-7; 10 bases agree with TRBD2. V lost 5 bases, J lost 2 bases, and 3 bases stayed unmatched. Germline CDR1 SEHNR, CDR2 FQNEAQ (reference sequence). This CDR3 is 14 amino acids long. The entire variable domain, with the rest obtained from reference TRBV7-9 and TRBJ2-7, is as follows: DTGVSQNPRHKITKRGQNVTFRCDPISEHNRLYWYRQTLGQGPEFLTYFQNEAQLEKSRLLSDRFSAERPKGSFSTLEIQRTEQGDSAMYLCASSEREGTYEQYFGPGTRLTVT.

The rearrangement uses TRBV7-2 and TRBJ1-1, with 11 nucleotides matching TRBD1. The germline V gene has CDR1 SGHTA and CDR2 FQGNSA. J gave up 5 bases and V 1 base, and 3 bases lay outside the gene matches. This CDR3 has 15 residues. The CDR3, as DNA: TGTGCCAGCAGCTTAGTCGGGACAGGGGGAACTGAAGCTTTCTTT. It translates to CASSLVGTGGTEAFF.

Points on this clone: The same CDR3 is also encoded by other DNA sequences in this sample. The J gene is TRBJ1-1, the V gene TRBV4-3, with D unresolved. Per germline, CDR1 LGHNA and CDR2 YSLEER. Trimming removed 0 bases at V and 8 bases at J, with 10 bases between. This CDR3 has 13 amino acids. The CDR3, as DNA: TGCGCCAGCAGCCAAGATAGGGAGGGAGAAGCTTTCTTT. Protein product: CASSQDREGEAFF.

This sequence joins TRBV7-2 and TRBJ1-3, with 7 bases matching TRBD1. The V and J ends lost 2 bases and 0 bases, in that order; junction bases with no gene match: 1. Germline V gives CDR1 SGHTA, CDR2 FQGNSA. The CDR3 loop spans 15 amino acids. The DNA for the CDR3 is TGTGCCAGCAGCTTAAACAGGGGCTCTGGAAACACCATATATTTT. Protein sequence: CASSLNRGSGNTIYF.

The chain is built from TRBV3-1 (or the pseudogene TRBV3-2) and TRBJ1-4, with D possibly matching TRBD1 (5 bases). This CDR3 region has 18 residues. Trimming removed 2 bases from V and 7 bases from J, with 23 bases in between. Germline loops: CDR1 LGHDT, CDR2 YNNKEL (reference sequence). CDR3 protein: CASSQRRIQAPMGEKLFF. The CDR3 DNA reads TGTGCCAGCAGCCAAAGACGGATACAGGCCCCCATGGGTGAAAAACTGTTTTTT.